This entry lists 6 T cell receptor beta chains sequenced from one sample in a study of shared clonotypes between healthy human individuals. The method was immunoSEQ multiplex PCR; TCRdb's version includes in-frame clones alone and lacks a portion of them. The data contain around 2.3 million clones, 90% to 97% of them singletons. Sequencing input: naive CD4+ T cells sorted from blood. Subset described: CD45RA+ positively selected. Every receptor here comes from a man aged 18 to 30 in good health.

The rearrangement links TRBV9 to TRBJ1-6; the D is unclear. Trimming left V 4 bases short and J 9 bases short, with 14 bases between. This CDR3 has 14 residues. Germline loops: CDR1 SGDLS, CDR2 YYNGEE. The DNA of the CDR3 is TGTGCCAGCAGCCTAAAACTAGAAGCTTCACCCCTCCACTTT. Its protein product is CASSLKLEASPLHF.

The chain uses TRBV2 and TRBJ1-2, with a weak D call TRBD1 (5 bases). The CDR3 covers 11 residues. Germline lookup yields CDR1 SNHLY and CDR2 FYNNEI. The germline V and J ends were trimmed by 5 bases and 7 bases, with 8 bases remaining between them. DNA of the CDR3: TGTGCCAGCAGTTTGGGGACTGGCTACACCTTC. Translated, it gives CASSLGTGYTF.

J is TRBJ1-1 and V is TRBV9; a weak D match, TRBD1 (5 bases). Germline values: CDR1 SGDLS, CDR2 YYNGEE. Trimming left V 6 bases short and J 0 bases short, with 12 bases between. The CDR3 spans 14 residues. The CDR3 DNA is TGTGCCAGCACTAGGGGCAGAGTGAACACTGAAGCTTTCTTT. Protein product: CASTRGRVNTEAFF.

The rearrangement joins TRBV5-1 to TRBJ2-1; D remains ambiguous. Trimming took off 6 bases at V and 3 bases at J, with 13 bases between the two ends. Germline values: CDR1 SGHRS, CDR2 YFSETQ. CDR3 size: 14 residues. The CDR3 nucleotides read TGCGCCAGCAAAGATGAGACCTACTACAATGAGCAGTTCTTC. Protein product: CASKDETYYNEQFF.

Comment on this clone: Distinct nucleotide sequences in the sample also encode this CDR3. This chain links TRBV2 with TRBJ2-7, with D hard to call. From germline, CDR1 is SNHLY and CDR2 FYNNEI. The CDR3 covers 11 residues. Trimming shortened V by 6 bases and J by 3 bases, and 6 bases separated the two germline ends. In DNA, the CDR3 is TGTGCCAGCAGCCGCAGCTACGAGCAGTACTTC. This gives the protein CASSRSYEQYF.

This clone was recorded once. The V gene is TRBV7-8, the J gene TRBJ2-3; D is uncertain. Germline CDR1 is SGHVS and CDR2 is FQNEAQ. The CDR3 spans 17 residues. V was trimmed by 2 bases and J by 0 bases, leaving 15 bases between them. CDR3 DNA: TGTGCCAGCAGCTTACCGTCGGCGGAGTCTAGCACAGATACGCAGTATTTT. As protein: CASSLPSAESSTDTQYF.